Below, 9 T cell receptor beta chains from the same sample are listed, as sequenced in a study of persistence of HIV-infected CD4 T cells. Their specific antigens are unknown. Overlapping HIV-1 Gag 15-mer peptides at 0.85 to 1 ug per peptide per mL were used. Memory cells lacking CD40L and CD69 with high CD45RO were sorted. This was the immunoSEQ version 4 assay in survey mode. Profiling relied on immunoSEQ multiplex PCR, and the TCRdb table lists in-frame clones only, not all of them. The sample consists of roughly 35,000 clones, around 86% of them appearing once. Sequenced material: cultured CD4+ T cells from PBMCs, taken from a patient who received antiretroviral therapy. Source of these receptors: an adult with HIV. The donor label of this sample is uncertain.

In its sample, this clone was seen a few times. The chain recombines TRBV6-1 with TRBJ2-6, with no clear D. Between the trimmed V and J ends, which lost 1 base and 0 bases, there was a span of 10 bases. Germline CDR1 reads MNHNS; CDR2 reads SASEGT. The CDR3 length is 17 residues. The CDR3 nucleotides read TGTGCCAGCAGTGAAGGAATCTTCTACTCTGGGGCCAACGTCCTGACTTTC. Its translation is CASSEGIFYSGANVLTF.

The table lists this clone with a count of one. The V call is TRBV13, the J call TRBJ2-2, with 9 bases matching TRBD1. This CDR3 has 14 amino acids. The germline V gene encodes CDR1 PRHDT and CDR2 FYEKMQ (reference sequence). V trimming: 3 bases; J trimming: 6 bases; junction bases outside the gene matches: 2. The CDR3 loop reads CASSFRDRAGELFF. CDR3 coding DNA: TGTGCCAGCAGCTTCCGGGACAGGGCCGGGGAGCTGTTTTTT.

The CDR3 DNA reads TGTGCCAGCTCCCATCTTGATCACAAAATTAGGCTGTTTTTT. Its protein is CASSHLDHKIRLFF. The chain employs TRBV27 and TRBJ1-4, with no clear D. Per the germline V gene, CDR1 is MNHEY and CDR2 is SMNVEV (reference sequence). The V end lost 8 bases, the J end lost 14 bases, and 24 bases lay between the germline ends. The length of the CDR3 is 14 residues.

The chain links TRBV14 to TRBJ2-5, with D unclear. V gave up 1 base and J gave up 5 bases, with 20 bases separating them. Looked up from germline, CDR1 is SGHDN and CDR2 is FVKESK. The CDR3 runs to 17 residues. The CDR3 bases are TGTGCCAGCAGCCAAGTGTCGGCCCTAACCTCTCGTGAGACCCAGTACTTC. This encodes CASSQVSALTSRETQYF.

The V and J genes are TRBV29-1 and TRBJ2-7, with 11 nucleotides matching TRBD2. Trimming removed 6 bases from V and 2 bases from J; junction bases left unmatched: 6. In germline, CDR1 is SQVTM, CDR2 ANQGSEA. The CDR3 is made up of 14 amino acids. The CDR3 bases are TGCAGCGTCGCCCCTAGCGGGGGGACCTACGAGCAGTACTTC. This translates into CSVAPSGGTYEQYF.

V and J are TRBV21-1 and TRBJ2-4. TRBV21-1 is reported as a pseudogene. The CDR3 is 16 amino acids. The CDR3 is CASSKVGGTPLPIQYF. CDR3 nucleotide sequence: TGTGCCAGCAGCAAAGTGGGCGGGACACCCTTGCCAATTCAGTACTTC.

The V and J genes are TRBV20-1 and TRBJ1-1, with D perhaps matching TRBD1 (5 bases). The CDR3 totals 10 residues. Per the germline V gene, CDR1 is DFQATT and CDR2 is SNEGSKA (reference sequence). V lost 7 bases to trimming and J lost 7 bases, with 10 bases between them. Written as DNA, the CDR3 is TGCAGTGTTCGGGACCGTGAAGCTTTCTTT. Its protein product is CSVRDREAFF.

The J gene is TRBJ2-3, the V gene TRBV21-1. TRBV21-1 is labeled a pseudogene. The CDR3 totals 14 residues. DNA of the CDR3: TGTGCCAGCAGCGGACCCACTAACACAGATACGCAGTATTTT. This translates into CASSGPTNTDTQYF.

The sample holds one count of this clone. In the same sample, other DNA sequences code for this CDR3. V is TRBV29-1 and J is TRBJ1-3; TRBD1 aligns across 7 bases. V gave up 4 bases and J gave up 1 base; unmatched junction bases: 4. From germline, CDR1 is SQVTM and CDR2 ANQGSEA. The CDR3 extends over 14 amino acids. CDR3 loop: CSVGLGQSGNTIYF. The DNA for the CDR3 is TGCAGCGTTGGTTTGGGACAGTCTGGAAACACCATATATTTT. The full variable domain, its missing parts supplied by reference TRBV29-1 and TRBJ1-3, is SAVISQKPSRDICQRGTSLTIQCQVDSQVTMMFWYRQQPGQSLTLIATANQGSEATYESGFVIDKFPISRPNLTFSTLTVSNMSPEDSSIYLCSVGLGQSGNTIYFGEGSWLTVV.